This TCR beta chain was documented in a study of vaccination effects on CD4 cells after COVID-19. Overall study context: Post-vaccine sampling occurred a median 72 days after the second dose.

It was after around eleven days of culture that CD4+ T cells were isolated. Vaccination of participants consisted of two doses of either the BNT162b2 or mRNA-1273 vaccine. Cells had half their medium changed to IL-2 medium on days 3 and 7. As concerns this clone: The antigen remains unidentified.

The CDR3 is 15 amino acids. V lost 4 bases to trimming and J lost 3 bases; unmatched junction nucleotides: 6. The germline gives CDR1 MNHEY, CDR2 SVGAGI. Study outcomes and limitations: Researchers report that only 1 of 255 vaccine-induced clones in healthy vaccinees cross-reacted with common cold coronaviruses.

Sequenced by immunoSEQ multiplex PCR; TCRdb stores in-frame clones only, minus some. The sample yields some 69,000 clones, over 65% seen once. The TCR originated in a human donor who received a COVID-19 vaccine. The chain links TRBV6-5 to TRBJ1-5, with 7 bases identical to TRBD1. The specimen comprised CD4+ T cells from PBMCs cultured without peptide, sampled after COVID-19 vaccination. In DNA form, the CDR3 reads TGTGCCAGCAGTTTGACAGGGCTGGACAATCAGCCCCAGCATTTT. Translating it yields CASSLTGLDNQPQHF.